These T cell receptor beta chains were read from a single sample in a study of T cell changes during pregnancy in multiple sclerosis. Produced via immunoSEQ multiplex PCR; TCRdb's table is partial and in-frame only. The table lists approximately 99,000 clones, over 75% of them singletons, with over 0.6% in the top ten. The specimen comprised peripheral blood, sampled in the second trimester of pregnancy. All receptors derive from a female donor in good health, enrolled as a control in a pregnancy study. The CDR3 runs from the conserved cysteine through the conserved F or W. D genes are given only for firm matches. Some rows have no size entry. The others give once, few or many, or a class for an expanded clone.

- TRBJ2-1 TRBV6-5 - TGTGCCACCCAGAATGGGGGGATCCTATACAATGAGCAGTTCTTC CATQNGGILYNEQFF
- TRBJ1-1 TRBV5-4 few TGTGCCAGCAGCTTGGGCAGGAACACTGAAGCTTTCTTT CASSLGRNTEAFF
- TRBJ1-1 TRBV2 - TGTGCCAGCAGGCAAGAAAGGGGCTCCACCACTGAAGCTTTCTTT CASRQERGSTTEAFF
- TRBJ2-1 TRBV4-2 - TGTGCCAGCAGCCAAGAACCCTATGGTAGCTCCTACAATGAGCAGTTCTTC CASSQEPYGSSYNEQFF
TRBD1 TRBJ2-7 TRBV6-6 - TGTGCCAGCAGTTGGGACAGCCGATCAAAGGAGCAGTACTTC CASSWDSRSKEQYF
- TRBJ1-2 TRBV19 - TGTGCCAGTAGTTTTGGGGGGGCCTATGGCTACACCTTC CASSFGGAYGYTF
TRBD1 TRBJ1-2 TRBV5-8 once TGTGCCAGCAGCTTATCCATCCGACAGGGGTTAGGCTACACCTTC CASSLSIRQGLGYTF
TRBD1 TRBJ1-5 TRBV27 - TGTGCCAGCAGCCCCCAGACAGGGGGCGTAAGGCCCCAGCATTTT CASSPQTGGVRPQHF
- TRBJ1-2 TRBV19 - TGTGCCAGTAGTGGACAGCCCAACTATGGCTACACCTTC CASSGQPNYGYTF
- TRBJ2-1 TRBV15 once TGTGCCACCAGCCACCGGGACTCCAATGAGCAGTTCTTC CATSHRDSNEQFF
- TRBJ1-5 TRBV7-2 - TGTGCCAGCAGCTTGGTCGCCCGGGGACATAGCAATCAGCCCCAGCATTTT CASSLVARGHSNQPQHF
- TRBJ1-1 TRBV28 - TGTGCCAGCAGATTTTATCCGGACACTGAAGCTTTCTTT CASRFYPDTEAFF
TRBD1 TRBJ1-2 TRBV6-5 - TGTGCCACCAGTCGGGGGACAGGTTCCTATGGCTACACCTTC CATSRGTGSYGYTF
TRBD2 TRBJ2-2 TRBV6-5 - TGTGCCAGCAGTTGGGGACTAGCTGCCGGGGAGCTGTTTTTT CASSWGLAAGELFF
TRBD1 TRBJ2-7 TRBV6-5 - TGTGCCAGCAGAACCGGGACAGGAAGCTACGAGCAGTACTTC CASRTGTGSYEQYF
TRBD2 TRBJ2-7 TRBV5-1 - TGCGCCAGCAGCCCACCGGGGCGGGAGGGAAGGGGCGAGCAGTACTTC CASSPPGREGRGEQYF
TRBD2 TRBJ2-1 TRBV6-4 - TGTGCCAGCAGTGGGACTAGCGGGGCCATTTACAATGAGCAGTTCTTC CASSGTSGAIYNEQFF
- TRBJ1-2 TRBV5-6 once TGTGCCAGCAGCTTGAGAGGGGGCTATGGCTACACCTTC CASSLRGGYGYTF
TRBD1 TRBJ1-1 TRBV5-1 - TGCGCCAGCAGCCAGGGACAGGGGGGCATGGAAGCTTTCTTT CASSQGQGGMEAFF
- TRBJ2-7 TRBV28 - TGTGCCAGCAGTTTTGTTTCTAGCGTGACCTACGAGCAGTACTTC CASSFVSSVTYEQYF
TRBD2 TRBJ2-2 TRBV5-1 - TGCGCCAGCAGCCCGGTGGGTAGCGGGGACACCGGGGAGCTGTTTTTT CASSPVGSGDTGELFF
TRBD1 TRBJ2-1 TRBV9 - TGTGCCAGCGCCCAGGGGGCCGTCGGCTACAATGAGCAGTTCTTC CASAQGAVGYNEQFF
TRBD2 TRBJ2-7 TRBV5-1 - TGCGCCAGCAGCTTCCGGGGGGGTTTCTCCTACGAGCAGTACTTC CASSFRGGFSYEQYF
- TRBJ1-5 TRBV18 - TGTGCCAGCTCAATCGGCCGTGAGGATCAGCCCCAGCATTTT CASSIGREDQPQHF
TRBD1 TRBJ1-1 TRBV2 - TGTGCCAGCGGGTGGACAGGGGGCCTGAACACTGAAGCTTTCTTT CASGWTGGLNTEAFF
- TRBJ2-7 TRBV5-5 - TGTGCCAGCAGCTTTTTGATTGAGTACGAGCAGTACTTC CASSFLIEYEQYF
TRBD1 TRBJ1-5 TRBV6-1 - TGTGCCAGCAGTGAGACTCAGGGGGCGCGGGGTCAGCCCCAGCATTTT CASSETQGARGQPQHF